This TCR beta chain was sequenced for a study of blood T cell repertoires in COVID-19. Study overall: Sites across the United States, Italy and Spain contributed samples from acute and convalescent COVID-19. The cDNA or gDNA used as material had been derived from T cells, B-cell-depleted T cells, or PBMCs.

The CDR3 spans 14 residues. Germline-derived CDR1 and CDR2 are SNHLY and FYNNEI. Losses at the gene ends were 8 bases for V and 5 bases for J; bases not matched to a gene: 7. Authors' data handling: Reference gene primer amplification in the assay estimated nucleated cell counts. Generated by immunoSEQ multiplex PCR, the TCRdb table keeps only in-frame clones and is missing some. V, J and clone size reflect that table, while D and trimming were determined from the DNA. This sample has roughly 250,000 clones; about 88% occur once, and the top ten carry 2.1%. The sequenced material came from peripheral blood. This sequence originates from a middle-aged woman who had recovered from COVID-19. The chain employs TRBV2 and TRBJ1-2; 11 bases agree with TRBD1. In nucleotides, the CDR3 is TGTGCCAGCCGTGGACAGGGGGCGGTGTATGGCTACACCTTC. It yields the protein CASRGQGAVYGYTF.